The T cell receptor beta chain described here comes from a study of blood T cell repertoires in COVID-19 (dated by TCRdb to the early 2020s). For the study in its entirety: The collaborator samples originated in the United States, Italy and Spain and spanned the acute and convalescent phases of COVID-19. Samples were obtained from the ongoing ImmuneRACE study (first 160 participants) and from 950 to 1,500 subjects provided by 6 global collaborators. Sample metadata almost always included a de-identified subject ID, COVID-19 status, age in years and sex. The repertoires were released in a freely available public database meant as a resource for research on the immune response to SARS-CoV-2. The dataset comprised deeply sampled blood TCRbeta repertoires from subjects exposed to, actively infected with, or recovered from COVID-19. The material from the prospective study consisted of cDNA or gDNA derived from T cells, B-cell-depleted T cells, or PBMCs. Where HLA class I and class II types were available, the types were taken from metadata supplied by the sample provider, not from assay-based typing.

What the study reported, not specific to this receptor: The amount of clinical and demographic metadata varied by source and participant and was provided uncurated.

The junction carries 16 bases between V and J, which are trimmed by 1 base and 4 bases respectively. Based on the germline V gene, the CDR1 and CDR2 sequences are MDHEN and SYDVKM. The CDR3 runs 16 amino acids, cysteine and phenylalanine included. Only CDR3 DNA remains: 48 bases, in frame from the first base. TCRbeta CDR3 regions were amplified from genomic DNA using the immunoSEQ Assay, a bias-controlled multiplex PCR. The authors' analysis ran thus. Nucleated cell counts per sample were estimated from amplification of reference gene primers within the assay. To quantify the absolute abundance of each unique TCRbeta CDR3 rearrangement, sequence reads were collapsed and filtered. For each sample, productive Simpson clonality was calculated as the square root of Simpson's diversity index across productive rearrangements. Entries here come from immuneACCESS through TCRdb and include only in-frame sequences with V and J called. Some clones fail to appear in such tables; in the studies checked, an unresolved V gene covers under half of the shortfall, and the cause of the remainder is unknown. V, J and clone size reflect that table, while D and trimming were determined from the DNA. In all, the sample holds approximately 120,000 clones, and roughly 72% of those were seen once. The top ten clonotypes cover around 6.2% of the sample.

About this clone: Its antigen has not been determined. Base qualities are not at hand, and no much larger clone is one base apart.

In Seattle, one collaborating source enrolled patients while the infection was active and tracked those patients longitudinally over the course of disease. The collaborating institutions used their own protocols to collect whole blood in K2EDTA tubes. For TCRbeta analysis, collaborator samples were shipped as frozen whole blood, as isolated PBMCs, or as DNA extracted from either sample type. Sequencing used peripheral blood. The origin of this receptor is a man at least 80 years old with COVID-19, enrolled during active disease. The V and J segments used are TRBV28 and TRBJ1-2; TRBD1 is a weak D gene call, 6 bases matching. The CDR3: CASSLFGGRAGYGYTF. The nucleotides are TGTGCCAGCAGTTTATTCGGGGGGCGGGCAGGCTATGGCTACACCTTC.